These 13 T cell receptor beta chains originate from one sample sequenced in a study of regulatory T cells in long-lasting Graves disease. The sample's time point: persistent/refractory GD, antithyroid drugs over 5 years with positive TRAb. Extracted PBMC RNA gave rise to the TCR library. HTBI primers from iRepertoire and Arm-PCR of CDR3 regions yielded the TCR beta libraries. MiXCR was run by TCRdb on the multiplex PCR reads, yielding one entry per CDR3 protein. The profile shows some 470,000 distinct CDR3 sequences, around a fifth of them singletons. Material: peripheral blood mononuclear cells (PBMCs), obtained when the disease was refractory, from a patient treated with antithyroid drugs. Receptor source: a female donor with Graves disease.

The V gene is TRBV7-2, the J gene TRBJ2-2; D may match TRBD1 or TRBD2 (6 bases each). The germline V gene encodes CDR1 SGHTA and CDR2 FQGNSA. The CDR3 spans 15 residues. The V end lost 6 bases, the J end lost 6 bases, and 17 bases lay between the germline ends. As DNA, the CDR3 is TGTGCCAGCAGGCGGGACGGGGGCTACGCCGGGGAGCTGTTTTTT. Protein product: CASRRDGGYAGELFF.

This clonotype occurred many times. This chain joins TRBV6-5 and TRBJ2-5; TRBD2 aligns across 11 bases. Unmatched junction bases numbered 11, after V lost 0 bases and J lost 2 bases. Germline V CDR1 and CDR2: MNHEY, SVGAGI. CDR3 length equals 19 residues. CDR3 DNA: TGTGCCAGCAGTTACTCGGGGGGGCGAGCTAGCGGGGGGCAAGAGACCCAGTACTTC. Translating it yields CASSYSGGRASGGQETQYF.

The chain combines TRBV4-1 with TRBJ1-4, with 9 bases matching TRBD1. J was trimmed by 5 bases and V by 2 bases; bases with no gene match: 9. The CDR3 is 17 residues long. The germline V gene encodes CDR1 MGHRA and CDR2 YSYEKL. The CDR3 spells CASSQSGGGQGNEKLFF. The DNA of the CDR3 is TGCGCCAGCAGCCAATCTGGTGGCGGACAGGGGAATGAAAAACTGTTTTTT.

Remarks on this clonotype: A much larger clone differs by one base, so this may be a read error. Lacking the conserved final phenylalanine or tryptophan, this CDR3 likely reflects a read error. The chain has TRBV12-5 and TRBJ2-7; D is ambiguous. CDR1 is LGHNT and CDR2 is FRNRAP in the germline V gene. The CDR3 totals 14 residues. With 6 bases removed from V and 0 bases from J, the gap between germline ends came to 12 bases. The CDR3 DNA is TGTGCTAGTGGCCTTAGAGGAGTCTCCTACGAGCAGTACTCC. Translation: CASGLRGVSYEQYS.

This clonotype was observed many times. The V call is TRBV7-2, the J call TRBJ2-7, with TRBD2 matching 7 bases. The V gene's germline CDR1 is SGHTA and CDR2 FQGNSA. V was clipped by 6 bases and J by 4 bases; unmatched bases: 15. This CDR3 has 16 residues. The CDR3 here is CASRSSSGPLSYEQYF. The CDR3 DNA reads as TGTGCCAGCAGAAGTTCTAGCGGACCCCTTTCTTACGAGCAGTACTTC.

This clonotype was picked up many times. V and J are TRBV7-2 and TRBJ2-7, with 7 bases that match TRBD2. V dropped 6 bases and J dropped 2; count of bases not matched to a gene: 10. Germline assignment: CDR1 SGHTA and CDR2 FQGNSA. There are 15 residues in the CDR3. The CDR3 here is CASRAGGGGPYEQYF. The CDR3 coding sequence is TGTGCCAGCAGGGCTGGGGGGGGAGGGCCCTACGAGCAGTACTTC.

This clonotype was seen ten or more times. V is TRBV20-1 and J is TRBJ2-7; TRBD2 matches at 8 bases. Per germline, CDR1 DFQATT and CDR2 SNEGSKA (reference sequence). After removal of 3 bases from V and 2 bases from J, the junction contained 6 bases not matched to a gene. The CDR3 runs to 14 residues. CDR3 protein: CSARKSGGTYEQYF. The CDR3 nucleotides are TGCAGTGCTAGGAAGAGCGGGGGAACCTACGAGCAGTACTTC.

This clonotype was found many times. Here the CDR3 DNA reads TGTGCCACCAGTGATTCGACAGGGGAGACCTCAGCCCAGCATTTT. Its protein is CATSDSTGETSAQHF. The rearrangement joins TRBV24-1 to TRBJ1-5, with TRBD1 matching over 8 bases. V gave up 2 bases and J gave up 11 bases; unmatched junction bases: 10. Germline V lookup: CDR1 KGHDR, CDR2 SFDVKD. The CDR3 spans 15 residues.

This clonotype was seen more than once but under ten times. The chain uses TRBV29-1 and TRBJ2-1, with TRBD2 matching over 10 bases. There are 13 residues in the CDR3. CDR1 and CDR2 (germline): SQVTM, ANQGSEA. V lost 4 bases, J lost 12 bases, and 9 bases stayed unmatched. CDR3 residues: CSVAEREGLGQFF. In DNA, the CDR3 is TGCAGCGTTGCTGAGCGGGAGGGCCTAGGGCAGTTCTTC.

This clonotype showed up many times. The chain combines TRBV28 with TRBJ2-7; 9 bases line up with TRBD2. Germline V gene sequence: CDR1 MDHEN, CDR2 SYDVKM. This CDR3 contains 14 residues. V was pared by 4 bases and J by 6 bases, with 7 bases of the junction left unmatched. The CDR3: CASSSGTSRLEQYF. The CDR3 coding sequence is TGTGCCAGCAGTTCCGGGACTAGCCGACTCGAGCAGTACTTC.

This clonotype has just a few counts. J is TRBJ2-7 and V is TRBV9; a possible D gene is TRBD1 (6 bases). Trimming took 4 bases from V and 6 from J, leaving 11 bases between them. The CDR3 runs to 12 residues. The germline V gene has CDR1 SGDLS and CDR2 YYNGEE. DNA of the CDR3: TGTGCCAGCAGCAAAACAGGGAGCGAGCAGTACTTC. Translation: CASSKTGSEQYF.

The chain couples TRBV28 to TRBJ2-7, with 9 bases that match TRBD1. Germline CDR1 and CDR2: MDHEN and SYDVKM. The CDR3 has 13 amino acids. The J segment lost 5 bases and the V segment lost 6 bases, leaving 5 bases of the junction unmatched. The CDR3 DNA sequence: TGTGCCAGCAGAGTAACAGGGGGCCACGAGCAGTACTTC. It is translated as CASRVTGGHEQYF. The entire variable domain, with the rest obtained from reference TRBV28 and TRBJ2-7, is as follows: DVKVTQSSRYLVKRTGEKVFLECVQDMDHENMFWYRQDPGLGLRLIYFSYDVKMKEKGDIPEGYSVSREKKERFSLILESASTNQTSMYLCASRVTGGHEQYFGPGTRLTVT.

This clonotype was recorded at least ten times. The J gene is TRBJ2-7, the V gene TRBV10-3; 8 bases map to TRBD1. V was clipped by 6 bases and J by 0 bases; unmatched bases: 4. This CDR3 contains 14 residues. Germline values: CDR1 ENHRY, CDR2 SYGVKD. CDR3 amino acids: CAISPGQASYEQYF. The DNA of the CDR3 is TGTGCCATCAGCCCGGGACAGGCCTCCTACGAGCAGTACTTC.